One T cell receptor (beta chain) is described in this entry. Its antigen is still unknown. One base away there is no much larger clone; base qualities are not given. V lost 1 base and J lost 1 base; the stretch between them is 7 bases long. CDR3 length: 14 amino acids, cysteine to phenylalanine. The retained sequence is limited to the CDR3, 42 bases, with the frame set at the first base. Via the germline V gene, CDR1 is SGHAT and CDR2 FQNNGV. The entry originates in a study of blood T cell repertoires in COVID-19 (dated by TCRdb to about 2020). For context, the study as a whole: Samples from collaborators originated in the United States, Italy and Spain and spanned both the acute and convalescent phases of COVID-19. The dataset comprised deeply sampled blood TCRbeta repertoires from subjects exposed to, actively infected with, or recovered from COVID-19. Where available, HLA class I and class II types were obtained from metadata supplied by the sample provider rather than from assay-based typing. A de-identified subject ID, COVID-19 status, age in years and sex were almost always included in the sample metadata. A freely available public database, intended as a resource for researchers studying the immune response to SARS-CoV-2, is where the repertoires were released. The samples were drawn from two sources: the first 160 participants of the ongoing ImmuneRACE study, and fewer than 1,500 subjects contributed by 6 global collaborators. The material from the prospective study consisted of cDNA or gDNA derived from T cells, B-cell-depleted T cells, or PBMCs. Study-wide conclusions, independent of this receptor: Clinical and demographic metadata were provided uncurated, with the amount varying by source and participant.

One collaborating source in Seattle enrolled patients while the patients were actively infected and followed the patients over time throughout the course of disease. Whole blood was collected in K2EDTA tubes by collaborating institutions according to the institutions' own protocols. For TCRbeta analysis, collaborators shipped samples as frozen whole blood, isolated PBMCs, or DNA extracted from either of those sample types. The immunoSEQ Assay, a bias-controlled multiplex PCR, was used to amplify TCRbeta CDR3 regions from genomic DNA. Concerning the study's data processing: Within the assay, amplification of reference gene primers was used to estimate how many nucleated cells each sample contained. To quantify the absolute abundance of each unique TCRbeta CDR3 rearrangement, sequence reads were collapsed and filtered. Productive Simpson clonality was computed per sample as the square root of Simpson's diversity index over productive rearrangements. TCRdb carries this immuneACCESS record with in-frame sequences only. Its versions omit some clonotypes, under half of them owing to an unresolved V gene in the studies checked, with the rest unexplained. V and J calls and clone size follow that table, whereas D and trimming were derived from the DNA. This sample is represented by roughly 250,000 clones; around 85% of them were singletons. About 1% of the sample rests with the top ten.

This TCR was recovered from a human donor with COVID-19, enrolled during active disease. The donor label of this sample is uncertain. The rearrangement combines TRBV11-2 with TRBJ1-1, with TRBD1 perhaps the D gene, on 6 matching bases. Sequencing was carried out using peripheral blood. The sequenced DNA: TGTGCCAGCAGCTTAGGACAGGCGAACACTGAAGCTTTCTTT. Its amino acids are CASSLGQANTEAFF. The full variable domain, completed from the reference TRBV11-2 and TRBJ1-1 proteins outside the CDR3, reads EAGVAQSPRYKIIEKRQSVAFWCNPISGHATLYWYQQILGQGPKLLIQFQNNGVVDDSQLPKDRFSAERLKGVDSTLKIQPAKLEDSAVYLCASSLGQANTEAFFGQGTRLTVV.